These T cell receptor beta chains were read from a single sample in a study of blood T cell repertoires in COVID-19. Produced via immunoSEQ multiplex PCR; TCRdb's table is partial and in-frame only. This table has 220,000 or so clones, 82% appearing once. Sequencing was performed on peripheral blood. The receptors derive from an elderly woman with acute or convalescent COVID-19. CDR3s include the opening cysteine and the closing phenylalanine or tryptophan. Each record gives: J gene, D gene, clone size, V gene, CDR3 DNA, CDR3 protein. The D gene is left open where the match is weak. Clone size is given for some rows only: seen once, a few or many times, or a class if the clone is expanded.

>TRBJ1-2|.|.|TRBV2
TGTGCCAGCACCGGACTCTCGAGCCGGGGTGGCTACACCTTC
CASTGLSSRGGYTF
>TRBJ1-2|.|.|TRBV2
TGTGCCAGCATGCAGGGTCGGCATGGCTACACCTTC
CASMQGRHGYTF
>TRBJ2-5|.|.|TRBV19
TGTGCCAGTAGTATCCCGAGAGAACAAGAGACCCAGTACTTC
CASSIPREQETQYF
>TRBJ1-2|.|.|TRBV25-1
TGTGCCAGCAGTGATTTCCCAGGTAGCGATGGCTACACCTTC
CASSDFPGSDGYTF
>TRBJ1-2|.|once|TRBV25-1
TGTGCCAGCAGTGAATACAGGGAAAACTATGGCTACACCTTC
CASSEYRENYGYTF
>TRBJ1-4|.|once|TRBV5-1
TGCGCCAGCAGCATGATGCCCGGTAGTAATGAAAAACTGTTTTTT
CASSMMPGSNEKLFF
>TRBJ1-2|.|.|TRBV7-2
TGTGCCAGCAGCTTAGCCCTCCTTAGCTATGGCTACACCTTC
CASSLALLSYGYTF
>TRBJ1-2|.|once|TRBV5-1
TGCGCCAGCAGCTTGGGAGGACAGCTCGGCTACACCTTC
CASSLGGQLGYTF
>TRBJ1-6|TRBD1|.|TRBV19
TGTGCCAGTAGTATTACAGGGGGCGTCAATTCACCCCTCCACTTT
CASSITGGVNSPLHF
>TRBJ2-6|.|.|TRBV4-3
TGCGCCAGCAGCCAAGATTTTGGGGCAGCCTCTGGGGCCAACGTCCTGACTTTC
CASSQDFGAASGANVLTF
>TRBJ2-2|.|.|TRBV27
TGTGCCAGCAGTTTAGGCGCTAGCCTCGGGGAGCTGTTTTTT
CASSLGASLGELFF
>TRBJ2-3|TRBD2|.|TRBV10-3
TGTGCCAGCCTTGACACCTTAGCGGGGGGGAAAGATACGCAGTATTTT
CASLDTLAGGKDTQYF
>TRBJ1-1|TRBD1|.|TRBV7-3
TGTGCCAGCAGCTTAGGGACAGCGAACACTGAAGCTTTCTTT
CASSLGTANTEAFF
>TRBJ1-1|.|.|TRBV28
TGTGCCAGCAGTCCCCTCCGGGAGGACACTGAAGCTTTCTTT
CASSPLREDTEAFF
>TRBJ1-1|TRBD1|.|TRBV7-9
TGTGCCAGCAGCATCCCACAGGGGGTGGTGGCTTTCTTT
CASSIPQGVVAFF
>TRBJ2-1|.|.|TRBV3-1/TRBV3-2
TGTGCCAGCAGCCCGACCCAATCCAGGGGCCATGAGCAGTTCTTC
CASSPTQSRGHEQFF
>TRBJ1-2|TRBD1|.|TRBV5-5
TGTGCCAGCAGCTTGCAGGGGGCTTATGGCTACACCTTC
CASSLQGAYGYTF
>TRBJ1-1|.|.|TRBV11-2
TGTGCCAGCAGCCTGCTAGGGGGTGCGAACACTGAAGCTTTCTTT
CASSLLGGANTEAFF
>TRBJ2-1|.|.|TRBV9
TGTGCCAGCAGCCTGGAACAGACCTACAATGAGCAGTTCTTC
CASSLEQTYNEQFF
>TRBJ2-5|.|once|TRBV19
TGTGCCAGTAGTTCCGTTAGGGGCGCCGGCCAAGAGACCCAGTACTTC
CASSSVRGAGQETQYF
>TRBJ1-2|.|.|TRBV6-6
TGTGCCAGCAGTTACGATGGGACCCCCGGGAGTGGCTACACCTTC
CASSYDGTPGSGYTF
>TRBJ2-3|TRBD2|once|TRBV15
TGTGCCACCAGAAGCGGGGGTACCACAGATACGCAGTATTTT
CATRSGGTTDTQYF
>TRBJ1-1|TRBD1|.|TRBV9
TGTGCCAGCAGCGTAGCCCCCGGGACAGGGAACACTGAAGCTTTCTTT
CASSVAPGTGNTEAFF
>TRBJ2-7|.|.|TRBV29-1
TGCAGCGTTGGTGTGAGCTCCTACGAGCAGTACTTC
CSVGVSSYEQYF
>TRBJ1-2|.|.|TRBV6-2/TRBV6-3
TGTGCCAGCAGCTGGCTGCCGAACTATGGCTACACCTTC
CASSWLPNYGYTF
>TRBJ1-2|.|many|TRBV5-4
TGTGCCAGCAGCTTTGGCCAGCGAGGCTATGGCTACACCTTC
CASSFGQRGYGYTF
>TRBJ2-1|.|.|TRBV7-8
TGTGCCAGCAGCTTAATTAGCATCACAGGCCTAAACAATGAGCAGTTCTTC
CASSLISITGLNNEQFF
>TRBJ2-7|.|many|TRBV6-1
TGTGCCAGCAGTGAACAGGGTCAGACCTACGAGCAGTACTTC
CASSEQGQTYEQYF
>TRBJ1-3|.|.|TRBV12-3/TRBV12-4
TGTGCCAGCAGTAACCTCGGGGGAAACACCATATATTTT
CASSNLGGNTIYF
>TRBJ1-2|.|.|TRBV10-2
TGCGCCAGCAGTGAGTCTCGCGACGGGTCCTATGGCTACACCTTC
CASSESRDGSYGYTF
>TRBJ1-2|.|.|TRBV7-3
TGTGCCAGCAGCTTAAGACGGGAATCTAACTATGGCTACACCTTC
CASSLRRESNYGYTF
>TRBJ1-5|.|.|TRBV18
TGTGCCAGCTCACCTGAGTTGGCGGAAAATCAGCCCCAGCATTTT
CASSPELAENQPQHF
>TRBJ1-2|.|.|TRBV29-1
TGCAGCGCCCGTGCGGGGGGGCGAGAAGGCTACACCTTC
CSARAGGREGYTF
>TRBJ2-3|.|.|TRBV18
TGTGCCAGCTCACCTTGGACAGCCATTTCTAGCACAGATACGCAGTATTTT
CASSPWTAISSTDTQYF
>TRBJ1-2|.|.|TRBV14
TGTGCCAGCAGCCAAGCCAGGGGTTCGTTTGGCTACACCTTC
CASSQARGSFGYTF
>TRBJ1-4|.|.|TRBV6-1
TGTGCCAGCAGTGAAAGGGGTTGGAATGAAAAACTGTTTTTT
CASSERGWNEKLFF
>TRBJ2-6|.|.|TRBV7-6
TGTGCCAGCAGCGCCCGACAGGCCCTTGAGGCCAACGTCCTGACTTTC
CASSARQALEANVLTF
>TRBJ2-3|.|.|TRBV3-1/TRBV3-2
TGTGCCAGCAGCCCTATATCAGGGGCGACGCAGTATTTT
CASSPISGATQYF
>TRBJ1-3|.|.|TRBV11-2
TGTGCCAGCAGCTTAGGCAGGGGAACTGGAAACACCATATATTTT
CASSLGRGTGNTIYF
>TRBJ2-7|TRBD2|.|TRBV7-8
TGTGCCAGCACCCTAGAGGTTGGGCGGGGGGGCATTGAGCAGTACTTC
CASTLEVGRGGIEQYF
>TRBJ2-1|TRBD2|.|TRBV2
TGTGCCAGCAGTGAGGGGACTAAGGCGAATGAGCAGTTCTTC
CASSEGTKANEQFF
>TRBJ1-1|TRBD1|.|TRBV7-9
TGTGCCAGCAGCTTAGCTTTGACAGGGGGCGGTGAAGCTTTCTTT
CASSLALTGGGEAFF
>TRBJ2-3|TRBD2|.|TRBV9
TGTGCCAGCAGCCCAACTAGCGGGGACACAGATACGCAGTATTTT
CASSPTSGDTDTQYF
>TRBJ1-1|.|.|TRBV11-3
TGTGCCACCAACCTTGGAGGGGTGAACACTGAAGCTTTCTTT
CATNLGGVNTEAFF
>TRBJ1-2|.|.|TRBV18
TGTGCCAGCTCACCTTCTGGGGCAGGGTACCCCTCATTATCCGGCTACACCTTC
CASSPSGAGYPSLSGYTF